This TCR beta chain was identified during a study of blood T cell repertoires in COVID-19. Study overall: From T cells, B-cell-depleted T cells, or PBMCs came the material, which was cDNA or gDNA.

There are 12 residues in the CDR3. The germline V gene has CDR1 SQVTM and CDR2 ANQGSEA. Comments on this clone: An end of the junction differs from the germline gene, which may be a read error.

Generated by immunoSEQ multiplex PCR, the TCRdb table keeps only in-frame clones and is missing some. The data show approximately 210,000 clones, more than 80% seen once. This receptor was obtained from a man aged 25 to 40 who had recovered from COVID-19. The V call is TRBV29-1, the J call TRBJ2-2; 7 nucleotides match TRBD1. The sequenced sample consisted of peripheral blood. CDR3 sequence: CGGQMDTGELFF. CDR3 DNA sequence: TGTGGGGGACAGATGGACACCGGGGAGCTGTTTTTT.